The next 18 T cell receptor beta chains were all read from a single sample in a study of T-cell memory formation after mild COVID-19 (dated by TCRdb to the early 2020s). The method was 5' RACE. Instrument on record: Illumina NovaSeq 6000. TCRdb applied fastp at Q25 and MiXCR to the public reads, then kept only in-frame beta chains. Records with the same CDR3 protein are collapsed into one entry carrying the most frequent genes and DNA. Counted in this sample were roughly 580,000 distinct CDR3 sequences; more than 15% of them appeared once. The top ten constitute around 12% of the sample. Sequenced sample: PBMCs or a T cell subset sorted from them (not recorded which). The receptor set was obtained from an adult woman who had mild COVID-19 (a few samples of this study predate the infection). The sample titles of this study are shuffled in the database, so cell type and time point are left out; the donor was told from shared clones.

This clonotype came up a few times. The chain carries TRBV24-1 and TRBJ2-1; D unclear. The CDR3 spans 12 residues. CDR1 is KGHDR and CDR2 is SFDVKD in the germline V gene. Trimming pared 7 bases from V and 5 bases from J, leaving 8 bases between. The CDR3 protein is CATRTLDNEQFF. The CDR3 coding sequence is TGTGCCACCAGGACCCTGGACAATGAGCAGTTCTTC.

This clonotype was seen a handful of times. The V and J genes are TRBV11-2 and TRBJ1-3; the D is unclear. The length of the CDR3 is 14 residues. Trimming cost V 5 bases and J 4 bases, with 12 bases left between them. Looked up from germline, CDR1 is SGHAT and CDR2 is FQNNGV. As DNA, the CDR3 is TGTGCCAGCAGCCCCCGGGGTGCAGGAAACACCATATATTTT. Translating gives CASSPRGAGNTIYF. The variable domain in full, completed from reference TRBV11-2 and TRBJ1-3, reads EAGVAQSPRYKIIEKRQSVAFWCNPISGHATLYWYQQILGQGPKLLIQFQNNGVVDDSQLPKDRFSAERLKGVDSTLKIQPAKLEDSAVYLCASSPRGAGNTIYFGEGSWLTVV.

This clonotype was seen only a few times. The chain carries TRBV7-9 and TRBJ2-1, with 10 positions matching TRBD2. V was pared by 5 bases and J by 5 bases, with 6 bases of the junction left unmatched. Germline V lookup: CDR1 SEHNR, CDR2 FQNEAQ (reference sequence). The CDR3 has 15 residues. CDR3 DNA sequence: TGTGCCAGCAGCCCCTGGACTAGCGGAGACAATGAGCAGTTCTTC. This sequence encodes CASSPWTSGDNEQFF.

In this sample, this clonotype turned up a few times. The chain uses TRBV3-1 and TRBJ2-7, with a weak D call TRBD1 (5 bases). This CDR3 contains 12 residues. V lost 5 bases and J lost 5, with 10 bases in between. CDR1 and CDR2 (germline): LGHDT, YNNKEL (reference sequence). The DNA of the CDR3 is TGTGCCAGCAGCAGGGGTTCCCACGAGCAGTACTTC. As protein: CASSRGSHEQYF.

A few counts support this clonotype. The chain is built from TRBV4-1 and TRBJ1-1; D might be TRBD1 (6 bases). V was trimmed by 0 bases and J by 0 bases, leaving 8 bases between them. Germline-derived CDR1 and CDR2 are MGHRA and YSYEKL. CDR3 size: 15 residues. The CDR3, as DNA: TGCGCCAGCAGCCAAGAGGAGGGGGTGAACACTGAAGCTTTCTTT. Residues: CASSQEEGVNTEAFF.

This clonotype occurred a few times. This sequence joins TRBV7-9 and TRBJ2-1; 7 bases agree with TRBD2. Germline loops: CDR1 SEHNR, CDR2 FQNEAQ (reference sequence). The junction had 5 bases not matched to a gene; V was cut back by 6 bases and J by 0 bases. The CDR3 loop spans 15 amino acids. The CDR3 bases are TGTGCCAGCAGGTCCGGGACTACCTCCTACAATGAGCAGTTCTTC. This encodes CASRSGTTSYNEQFF.

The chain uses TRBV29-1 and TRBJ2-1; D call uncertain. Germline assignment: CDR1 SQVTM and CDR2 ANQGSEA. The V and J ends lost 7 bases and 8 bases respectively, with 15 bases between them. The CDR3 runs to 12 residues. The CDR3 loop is CSALGGSDEQFF. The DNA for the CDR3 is TGCAGCGCCCTAGGTGGGTCCGATGAGCAGTTCTTC.

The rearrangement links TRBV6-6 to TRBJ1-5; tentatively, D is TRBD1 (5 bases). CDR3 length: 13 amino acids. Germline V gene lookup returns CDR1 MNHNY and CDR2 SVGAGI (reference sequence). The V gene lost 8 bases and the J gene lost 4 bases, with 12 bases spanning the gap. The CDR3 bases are TGTGCCAGCTCAGAACGGGGGAATCAGCCCCAGCATTTT. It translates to CASSERGNQPQHF.

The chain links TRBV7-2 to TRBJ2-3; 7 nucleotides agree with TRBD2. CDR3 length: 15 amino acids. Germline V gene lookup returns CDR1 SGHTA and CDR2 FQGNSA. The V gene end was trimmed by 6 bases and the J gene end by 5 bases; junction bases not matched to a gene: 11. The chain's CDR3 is CASRIAGSGVDTQYF. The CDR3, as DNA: TGTGCCAGCAGAATAGCGGGTAGTGGGGTAGATACGCAGTATTTT.

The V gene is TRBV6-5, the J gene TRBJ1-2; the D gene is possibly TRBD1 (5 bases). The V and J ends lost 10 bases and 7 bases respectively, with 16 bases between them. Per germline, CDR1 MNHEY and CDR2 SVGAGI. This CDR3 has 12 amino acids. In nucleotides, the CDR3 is TGTGCCACCCGCCCGGGGGGTGGTGGCTACACCTTC. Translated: CATRPGGGGYTF.

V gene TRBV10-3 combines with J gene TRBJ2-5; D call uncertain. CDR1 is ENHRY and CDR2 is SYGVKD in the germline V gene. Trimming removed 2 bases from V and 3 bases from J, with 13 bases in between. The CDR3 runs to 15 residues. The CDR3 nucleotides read TGTGCCATCAGTGAGGGTGTCCTAGTCGAAGAGACCCAGTACTTC. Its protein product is CAISEGVLVEETQYF.

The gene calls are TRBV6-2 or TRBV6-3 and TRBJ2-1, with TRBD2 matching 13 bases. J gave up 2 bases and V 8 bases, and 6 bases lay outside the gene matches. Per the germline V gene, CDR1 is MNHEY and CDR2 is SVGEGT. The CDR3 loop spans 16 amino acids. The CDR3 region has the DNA TGTGCCAGCGGTGGGACTAGCGGGACCGCCTACAATGAGCAGTTCTTC. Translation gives CASGGTSGTAYNEQFF.

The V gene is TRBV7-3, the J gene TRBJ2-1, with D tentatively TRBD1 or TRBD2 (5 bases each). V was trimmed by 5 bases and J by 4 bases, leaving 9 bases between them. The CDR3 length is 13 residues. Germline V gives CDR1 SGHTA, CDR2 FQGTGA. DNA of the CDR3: TGTGCCAGCAGCCGGGACGGATACAATGAGCAGTTCTTC. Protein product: CASSRDGYNEQFF.

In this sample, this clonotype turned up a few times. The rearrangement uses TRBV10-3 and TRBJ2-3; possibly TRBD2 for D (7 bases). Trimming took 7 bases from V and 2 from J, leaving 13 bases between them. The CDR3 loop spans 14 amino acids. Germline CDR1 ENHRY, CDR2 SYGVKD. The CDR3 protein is CAITGGAATDTQYF. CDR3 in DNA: TGTGCCATCACTGGGGGGGCCGCCACAGATACGCAGTATTTT.

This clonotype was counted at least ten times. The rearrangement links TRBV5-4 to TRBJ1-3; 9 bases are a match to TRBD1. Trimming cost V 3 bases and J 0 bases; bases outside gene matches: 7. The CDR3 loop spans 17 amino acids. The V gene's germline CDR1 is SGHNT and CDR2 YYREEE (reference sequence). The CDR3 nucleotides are TGTGCCAGCAGCTCGACAGGGGGTTCATCCTCTGGAAACACCATATATTTT. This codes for CASSSTGGSSSGNTIYF.

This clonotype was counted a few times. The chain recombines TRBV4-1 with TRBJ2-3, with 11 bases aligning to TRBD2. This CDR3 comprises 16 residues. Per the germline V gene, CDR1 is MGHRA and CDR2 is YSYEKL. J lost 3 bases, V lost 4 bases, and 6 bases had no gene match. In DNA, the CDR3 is TGCGCCAGCAGCCCTTTAGCGGGGGGGCAGACAGATACGCAGTATTTT. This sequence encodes CASSPLAGGQTDTQYF.

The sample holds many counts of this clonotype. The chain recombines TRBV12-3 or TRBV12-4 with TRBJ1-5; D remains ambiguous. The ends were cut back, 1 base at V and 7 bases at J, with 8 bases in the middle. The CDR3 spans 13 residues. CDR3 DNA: TGTGCCAGCAGTTTAGGGTTCGTGCAGCCCCAGCATTTT. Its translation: CASSLGFVQPQHF.

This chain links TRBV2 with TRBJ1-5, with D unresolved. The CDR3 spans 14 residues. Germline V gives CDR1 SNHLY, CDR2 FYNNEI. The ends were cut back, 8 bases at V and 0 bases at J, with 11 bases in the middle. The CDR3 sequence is CASEAGDSNQPQHF. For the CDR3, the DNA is TGTGCCAGCGAGGCAGGAGATAGCAATCAGCCCCAGCATTTT. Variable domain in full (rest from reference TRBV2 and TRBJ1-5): EPEVTQTPSHQVTQMGQEVILRCVPISNHLYFYWYRQILGQKVEFLVSFYNNEISEKSEIFDDQFSVERPDGSNFTLKIRSTKLEDSAMYFCASEAGDSNQPQHFGDGTRLSIL.